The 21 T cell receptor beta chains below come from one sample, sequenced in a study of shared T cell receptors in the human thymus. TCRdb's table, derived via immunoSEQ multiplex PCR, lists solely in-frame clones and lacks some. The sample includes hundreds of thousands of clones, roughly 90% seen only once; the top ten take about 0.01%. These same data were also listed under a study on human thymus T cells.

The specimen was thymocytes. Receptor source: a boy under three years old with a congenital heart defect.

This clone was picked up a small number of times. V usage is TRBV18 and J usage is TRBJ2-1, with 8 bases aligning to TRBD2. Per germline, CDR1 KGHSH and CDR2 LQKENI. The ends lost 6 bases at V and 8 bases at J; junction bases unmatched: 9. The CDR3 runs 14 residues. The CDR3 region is CASSGSGSSDEQFF. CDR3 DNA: TGTGCCAGCTCGGGGAGCGGGAGCTCTGATGAGCAGTTCTTC.

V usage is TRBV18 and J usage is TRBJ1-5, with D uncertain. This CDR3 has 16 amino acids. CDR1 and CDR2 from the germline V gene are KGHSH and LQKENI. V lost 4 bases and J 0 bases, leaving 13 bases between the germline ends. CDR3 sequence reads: CASSLKEYTSNQPQHF. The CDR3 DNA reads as TGTGCCAGCTCACTTAAGGAGTATACTAGCAATCAGCCCCAGCATTTT.

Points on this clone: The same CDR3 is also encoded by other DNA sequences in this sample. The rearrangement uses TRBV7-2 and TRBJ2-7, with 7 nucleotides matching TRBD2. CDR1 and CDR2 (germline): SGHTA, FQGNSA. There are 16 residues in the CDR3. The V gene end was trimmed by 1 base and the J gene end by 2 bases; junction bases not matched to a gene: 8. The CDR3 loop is CASSLESGGRTYEQYF. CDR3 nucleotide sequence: TGTGCCAGCAGCTTAGAGTCAGGCGGGAGAACCTACGAGCAGTACTTC.

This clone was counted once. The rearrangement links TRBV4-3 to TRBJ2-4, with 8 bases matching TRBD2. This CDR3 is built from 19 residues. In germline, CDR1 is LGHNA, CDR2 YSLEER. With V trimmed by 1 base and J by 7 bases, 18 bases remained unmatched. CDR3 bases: TGCGCCAGCAGCCAAGCACTAGCGGACCGGGAGCGGGGAGGGAACATTCAGTACTTC. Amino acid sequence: CASSQALADRERGGNIQYF.

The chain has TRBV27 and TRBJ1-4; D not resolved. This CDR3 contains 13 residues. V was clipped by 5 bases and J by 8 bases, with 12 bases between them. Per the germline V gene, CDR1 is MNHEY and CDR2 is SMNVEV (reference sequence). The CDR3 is CASSPRVPEKLFF. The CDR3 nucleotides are TGTGCCAGCAGTCCGCGGGTCCCCGAAAAACTGTTTTTT.

The CDR3 region is CASSVGTGDTEAFF. CDR3 DNA: TGTGCCAGCAGCGTAGGAACAGGGGACACTGAAGCTTTCTTT. The chain combines TRBV9 with TRBJ1-1; 7 nucleotides agree with TRBD1. Germline assignment: CDR1 SGDLS and CDR2 YYNGEE. Unmatched junction bases numbered 2, after V lost 0 bases and J lost 3 bases. The CDR3 is made up of 14 amino acids.

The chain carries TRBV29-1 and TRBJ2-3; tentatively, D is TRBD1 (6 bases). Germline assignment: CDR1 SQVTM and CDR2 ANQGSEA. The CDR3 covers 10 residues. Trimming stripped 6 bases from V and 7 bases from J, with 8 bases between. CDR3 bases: TGCAGCGTACAGGGACATACGCAGTATTTT. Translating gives CSVQGHTQYF.

In DNA, the CDR3 is TGTGCCAGCAGCCTAGATCCGGGACATGGCAATCAGCCCCAGCATTTT. As protein: CASSLDPGHGNQPQHF. This chain links TRBV7-9 with TRBJ1-5; possible D gene TRBD1, 6 bases. The V end lost 5 bases, the J end lost 2 bases, and 16 bases lay between the germline ends. The CDR3 totals 16 residues. Germline CDR1 SEHNR, CDR2 FQNEAQ (reference sequence).

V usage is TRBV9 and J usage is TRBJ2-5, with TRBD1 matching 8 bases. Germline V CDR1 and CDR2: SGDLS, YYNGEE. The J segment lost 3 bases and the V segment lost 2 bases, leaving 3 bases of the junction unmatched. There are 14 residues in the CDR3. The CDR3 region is CASSVGQGEETQYF. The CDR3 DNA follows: TGTGCCAGCAGCGTCGGACAGGGCGAAGAGACCCAGTACTTC.

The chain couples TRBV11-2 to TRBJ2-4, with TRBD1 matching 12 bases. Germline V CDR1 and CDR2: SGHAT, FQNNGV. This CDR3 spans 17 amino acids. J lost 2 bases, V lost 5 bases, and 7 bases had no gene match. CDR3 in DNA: TGTGCCAGCAGCCCCGGGACAGGGGGCCGGTCCAAAAACATTCAGTACTTC. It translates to CASSPGTGGRSKNIQYF.

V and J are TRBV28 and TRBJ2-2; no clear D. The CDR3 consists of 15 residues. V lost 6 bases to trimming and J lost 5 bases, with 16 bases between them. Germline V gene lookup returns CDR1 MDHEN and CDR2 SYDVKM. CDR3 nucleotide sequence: TGTGCCAGCAGCCCCTGGAGAGAAAAGACCGGGGAGCTGTTTTTT. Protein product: CASSPWREKTGELFF.

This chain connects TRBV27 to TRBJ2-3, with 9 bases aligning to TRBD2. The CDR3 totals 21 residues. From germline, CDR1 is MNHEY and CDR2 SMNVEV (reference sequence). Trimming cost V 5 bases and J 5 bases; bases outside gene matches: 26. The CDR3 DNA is TGTGCCAGCAGTCTGTCTACTAGGGCGGGAGGGCCTCTGTGGGGAGTAGATACGCAGTATTTT. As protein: CASSLSTRAGGPLWGVDTQYF.

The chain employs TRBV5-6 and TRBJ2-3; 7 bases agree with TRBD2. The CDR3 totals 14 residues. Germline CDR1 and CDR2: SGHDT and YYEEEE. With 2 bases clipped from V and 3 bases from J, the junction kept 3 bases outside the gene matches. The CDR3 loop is CASSFQGGTDTQYF. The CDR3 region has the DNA TGTGCCAGCAGCTTTCAGGGAGGGACAGATACGCAGTATTTT.

DNA for the CDR3: TGTGCCAGCAGCTCAGCCTCTAACTATGGCTACACCTTC. This sequence encodes CASSSASNYGYTF. The chain is built from TRBV7-9 and TRBJ1-2; unclear D gene. CDR3 length: 13 residues. Germline assignment: CDR1 SEHNR and CDR2 FQNEAQ (reference sequence). Trimming left V 4 bases short and J 0 bases short, with 6 bases between.

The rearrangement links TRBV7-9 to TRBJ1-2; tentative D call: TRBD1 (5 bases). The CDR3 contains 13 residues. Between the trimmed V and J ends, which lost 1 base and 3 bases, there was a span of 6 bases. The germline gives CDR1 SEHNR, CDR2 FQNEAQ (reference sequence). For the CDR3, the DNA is TGTGCCAGCAGCTTAGGCAGGGACTATGGCTACACCTTC. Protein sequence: CASSLGRDYGYTF.

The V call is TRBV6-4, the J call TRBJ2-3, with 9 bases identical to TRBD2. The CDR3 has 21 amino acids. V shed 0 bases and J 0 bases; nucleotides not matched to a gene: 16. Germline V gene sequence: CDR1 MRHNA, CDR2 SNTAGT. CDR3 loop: CASSDSTPLAGPRTSTDTQYF. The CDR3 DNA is TGTGCCAGCAGTGACTCGACACCTCTAGCGGGGCCAAGGACTAGCACAGATACGCAGTATTTT.

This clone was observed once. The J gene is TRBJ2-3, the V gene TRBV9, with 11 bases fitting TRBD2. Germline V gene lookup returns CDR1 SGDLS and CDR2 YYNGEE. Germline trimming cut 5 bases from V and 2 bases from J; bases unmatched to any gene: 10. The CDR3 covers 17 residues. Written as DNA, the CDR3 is TGTGCCAGCAGGAGGGGGGGACTAGCGGCTTTCACAGATACGCAGTATTTT. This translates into CASRRGGLAAFTDTQYF.

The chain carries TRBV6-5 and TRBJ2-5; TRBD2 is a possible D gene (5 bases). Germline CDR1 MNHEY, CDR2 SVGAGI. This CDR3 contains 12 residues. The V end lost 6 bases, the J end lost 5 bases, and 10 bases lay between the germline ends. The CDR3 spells CASRDRRETQYF. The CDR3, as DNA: TGTGCCAGCAGGGACCGGAGGGAGACCCAGTACTTC.

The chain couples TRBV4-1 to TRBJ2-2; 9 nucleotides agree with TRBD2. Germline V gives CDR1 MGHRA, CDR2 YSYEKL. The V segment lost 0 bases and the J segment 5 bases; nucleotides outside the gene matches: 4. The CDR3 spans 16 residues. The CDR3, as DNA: TGCGCCAGCAGCCAAGATGGGAGCGGGAGGACCGGGGAGCTGTTTTTT. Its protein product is CASSQDGSGRTGELFF.

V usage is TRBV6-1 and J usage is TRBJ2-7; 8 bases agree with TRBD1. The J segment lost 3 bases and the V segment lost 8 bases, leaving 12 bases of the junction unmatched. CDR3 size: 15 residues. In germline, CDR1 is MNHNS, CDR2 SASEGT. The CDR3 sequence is CASRTSAGQVYEQYF. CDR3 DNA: TGTGCCAGCCGGACGTCCGCGGGACAGGTCTACGAGCAGTACTTC.

CDR3 sequence: CASSWDRGYEQYF. DNA of the CDR3: TGTGCCAGCAGCTGGGACAGGGGCTACGAGCAGTACTTC. This sequence joins TRBV5-8 and TRBJ2-7; 10 nucleotides agree with TRBD1. Germline CDR1 SGHTS, CDR2 YDEGEE. The ends lost 3 bases at V and 3 bases at J; junction bases unmatched: 0. CDR3 size: 13 residues.